This entry describes one T cell receptor beta chain. The data were obtained in a study of OX40 agonist ivuxolimab in advanced cancers. Across the study: Each dose-escalation patient presented with hepatocellular carcinoma, melanoma, renal cell or head and neck cancer.

Germline CDR1 reads SGHRS; CDR2 reads YFSETQ. V shed 2 bases and J 6 bases; nucleotides not matched to a gene: 2. CDR3 size: 13 residues. The assay was immunoSEQ multiplex PCR, and TCRdb's table has in-frame clones only and misses some. The sample lists roughly 63,000 clones, around 86% occurring once. Sample: CD4+ or CD8+ T cells sorted from blood, taken in a trial of the OX40 agonist ivuxolimab. V is TRBV5-1 and J is TRBJ1-2; 9 nucleotides match TRBD1. This sequence originates from an adult with an advanced solid tumor such as melanoma, head and neck, liver or kidney cancer. This chain's CDR3 is CASSFGTGNGYTF. The CDR3 nucleotides are TGCGCCAGCAGCTTTGGGACAGGGAATGGCTACACCTTC.